The source of this T cell receptor (beta chain) is a study of T cells in narcolepsy (dated by TCRdb to the late 2010s). Regarding the research as a whole: Healthy control donors were enrolled in the study alongside patients who had narcolepsy type 1 or type 2 (NT1, NT2). To look for autoreactive T cells in narcolepsy patients that target self-antigens of hypocretin neurons (hypocretin, TRIB2), the study used TCR Vbeta sequencing to follow clonotypes in blood and CSF. Results the study describes overall, beyond this receptor: Some blood memory CD4+ repertoires from patients and controls contained no sequences matching autoreactive T cell clones. Patients and controls had similar numbers of sequenced blood memory CD4+ clonotypes, with averages of approximately 40,000 in patients and roughly 36,000 in controls. In plots comparing CSF and blood CD4+ T cell clonotypes from the same patient, HCRT-specific and TRIB2-specific autoreactive clonotypes were highlighted. Autoreactive clonotypes were reported to be detected serially in the blood of the same patients and of different patients, but not in the blood of healthy controls.

Libraries came from the immunoSEQ multiplex PCR assay. TCRdb stores this immuneACCESS table with in-frame sequences only. Part of the clones is absent; in the studies checked, under half of the shortfall reflects unresolved V genes, and no reason is known for the rest. Counted in this sample were tens of thousands of clones; about 77% of them appeared once. The biggest ten clones account for about 1.2% of the sample. In regard to this clone: Its antigen remains unidentified. No base quality values were provided; no much bigger clone lies one nucleotide off.

The CDR3 contains 12 residues, cysteine and phenylalanine counted. Only the CDR3 region is kept as DNA, spanning 36 bases read in frame from base 1. V drops 1 base and J drops 1 base, leaving 2 bases in between. Reading the germline V gene gives CDR1 SGHTS and CDR2 YDEGEE. For TCR Vbeta sequencing, memory CD4+ T cells were sorted ex vivo from the peripheral blood of both healthy controls and narcolepsy patients. The sequenced material came from CD45RA- memory CD4+ T cells from PBMCs. The cell subset or site label, as the study defines it: memory T cells sorted ex vivo from peripheral blood. This TCR derives from a human donor with narcolepsy. The sequence joins TRBV5-8 to TRBJ1-2; the D gene remains uncertain. CDR3 sequence: CASSLLNYGYTF. The DNA sequence reads TGTGCCAGCAGCTTGCTTAACTATGGCTACACCTTC.